The rows below give T cell receptor beta chains drawn from one sample of a study of CD8+CD57+ T cells in acquired aplastic anemia. TCRdb independently ran MiXCR on the reads; one entry per CDR3 protein. The sample has 400,000 to 600,000 distinct CDR3 sequences; less than 35% are singletons. The specimen was sorted CD4+, CD8+, or CD8+CD57+ T cells (not recorded which) from PBMCs. The receptors were gathered from a human donor with aplastic anemia. CDR3s include the opening cysteine and the closing phenylalanine or tryptophan. The D gene is left open where the match is weak. Some rows mark clone size as missing; the rest say once, few, many or name a class of expanded clone.

d_call: TRBD1
v_call: TRBV7-8
j_call: TRBJ1-2
clone_size: .
cdr3_nt: TGTGCCAGCAGCCCCGGGGACAGGGGGCCAGCTAACTATGGCTACACCTTC
cdr3_aa: CASSPGDRGPANYGYTF

d_call: .
v_call: TRBV30
j_call: TRBJ1-2
clone_size: .
cdr3_nt: TGTGCCTGGAGGGTCTCGGGAGTTGGGAGAGGCTACACCTTC
cdr3_aa: CAWRVSGVGRGYTF

d_call: TRBD1
v_call: TRBV15
j_call: TRBJ2-7
clone_size: many
cdr3_nt: TGTGCCACCAGCGGTGGACAGGGATCCTACGAGCAGTACTTC
cdr3_aa: CATSGGQGSYEQYF

d_call: TRBD2
v_call: TRBV5-1
j_call: TRBJ2-5
clone_size: many
cdr3_nt: TGCGCCAGCAGCTGGGAAGGACTAGATGAGACCCAGTACTTC
cdr3_aa: CASSWEGLDETQYF

d_call: .
v_call: TRBV30
j_call: TRBJ2-7
clone_size: .
cdr3_nt: TGTGCCTCCACAGACCAAGGGGCGGGCGGCTCCTACGAGCAGTACTTC
cdr3_aa: CASTDQGAGGSYEQYF

d_call: TRBD2
v_call: TRBV7-9
j_call: TRBJ2-3
clone_size: many
cdr3_nt: TGTGCCAGCAGCTTAGGTGTACGGGAGGGCACAGATACGCAGTATTTT
cdr3_aa: CASSLGVREGTDTQYF

d_call: .
v_call: TRBV19
j_call: TRBJ1-5
clone_size: .
cdr3_nt: TGTGCCAGTAGTATAGATCAGAGCGGACTAAAGCATTTT
cdr3_aa: CASSIDQSGLKHF

d_call: TRBD2
v_call: TRBV9
j_call: TRBJ2-1
clone_size: .
cdr3_nt: TGTGCCAGCAGCCCGAGGACTAGCGGGGGCAATGAGCAGTTCTTC
cdr3_aa: CASSPRTSGGNEQFF

d_call: .
v_call: TRBV5-6
j_call: TRBJ1-1
clone_size: few
cdr3_nt: TGTGCCAGCAGCTTAATTTGGGCCACTGAAGCTTTCTTT
cdr3_aa: CASSLIWATEAFF

d_call: TRBD1
v_call: TRBV7-6
j_call: TRBJ1-3
clone_size: many
cdr3_nt: TGTGCCAGCAGCCCGGACAGGGTCGGAAACACCATATATTTT
cdr3_aa: CASSPDRVGNTIYF

d_call: TRBD1
v_call: TRBV7-3
j_call: TRBJ2-5
clone_size: many
cdr3_nt: TGTGCCAGCAGCCGGGACAGGACAGAGACCCAGTACTTC
cdr3_aa: CASSRDRTETQYF

d_call: .
v_call: TRBV7-9
j_call: TRBJ1-1
clone_size: .
cdr3_nt: TGTGCCAGCAGCAAGAACGTGGGCACTGAAGCTTTCTTT
cdr3_aa: CASSKNVGTEAFF

d_call: TRBD1
v_call: TRBV2
j_call: TRBJ2-7
clone_size: many
cdr3_nt: TGTGCCAGCAGGGACAGGGACTCCTACGAGCAGTACTTC
cdr3_aa: CASRDRDSYEQYF

d_call: .
v_call: TRBV28
j_call: TRBJ1-5
clone_size: few
cdr3_nt: TGTGCCAGCAGTACAGGGAAGAACAATCAGCCCCAGCATTTT
cdr3_aa: CASSTGKNNQPQHF

d_call: TRBD1
v_call: TRBV10-2
j_call: TRBJ1-2
clone_size: many
cdr3_nt: TGCGCCAGCAGAGGACAGGGGCTCGGCTACACCTTC
cdr3_aa: CASRGQGLGYTF

d_call: .
v_call: TRBV12-3/TRBV12-4
j_call: TRBJ1-1
clone_size: once
cdr3_nt: TGTGCCAGCTCTACAGGGATTGAAGCTTTCTTT
cdr3_aa: CASSTGIEAFF

d_call: TRBD2
v_call: TRBV2
j_call: TRBJ2-7
clone_size: few
cdr3_nt: TGTGCCAGCAGTGGGCGGACTAGCGTTTACGAGCAGTACTTC
cdr3_aa: CASSGRTSVYEQYF

d_call: TRBD2
v_call: TRBV2
j_call: TRBJ2-2
clone_size: few
cdr3_nt: TGTGCCAGCAGACCGGGACTAGCGGGGGGGCCTCACACCGGGGAGCTGTTTTTT
cdr3_aa: CASRPGLAGGPHTGELFF

d_call: .
v_call: TRBV29-1
j_call: TRBJ1-1
clone_size: many
cdr3_nt: TGCAGCGTTGTTGTGACAGCCGTTATCACTGAAGCTTTCTTT
cdr3_aa: CSVVVTAVITEAFF

d_call: .
v_call: TRBV5-1
j_call: TRBJ1-5
clone_size: many
cdr3_nt: TGCGCCAGCAGTTACGACGGGTCTAGCAATCAGCCCCAGCATTTT
cdr3_aa: CASSYDGSSNQPQHF

d_call: TRBD1
v_call: TRBV5-1
j_call: TRBJ2-5
clone_size: .
cdr3_nt: TGCGCCAGCAGCCTGGGACTGGGACAGGGGAGAGAGACCCAGTACTTC
cdr3_aa: CASSLGLGQGRETQYF

d_call: .
v_call: TRBV10-3
j_call: TRBJ1-6
clone_size: few
cdr3_nt: TGTGCCATCCAGGAACAGGGTCCACCCCTCCACTTT
cdr3_aa: CAIQEQGPPLHF